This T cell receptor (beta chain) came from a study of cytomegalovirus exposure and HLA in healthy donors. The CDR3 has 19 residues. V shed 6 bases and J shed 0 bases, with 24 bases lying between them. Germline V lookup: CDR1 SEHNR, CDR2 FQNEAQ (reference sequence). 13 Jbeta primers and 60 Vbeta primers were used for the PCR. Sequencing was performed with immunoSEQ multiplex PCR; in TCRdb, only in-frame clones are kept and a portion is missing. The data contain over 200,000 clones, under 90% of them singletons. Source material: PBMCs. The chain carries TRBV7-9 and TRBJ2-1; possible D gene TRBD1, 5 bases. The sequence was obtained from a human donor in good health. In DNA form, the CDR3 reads TGTGCCAGCAGTTTCGGTGTAGGGGCCGTTTCGAGCTCCTACAATGAGCAGTTCTTC. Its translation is CASSFGVGAVSSSYNEQFF.